What follows describes a single TCR beta chain. Its specificity is unknown. The authors isolated PBMCs from more than 9 ml of fresh peripheral blood. The CDR3 is 15 amino acids. With V trimmed by 3 bases and J by 0 bases, 4 bases remained unmatched. CDR1 and CDR2 (germline): MGHRA, YSYEKL. These data are taken from a study of Graves' ophthalmopathy and Graves' hyperthyroidism. Whole-study context: Investigators collected peripheral blood at initial diagnosis, before any treatment was given. Study results and limitations: Most thyroid clonotypes with frequency above 0.001 were detected in blood too.

RNA transcripts were the source from which TCR beta CDR3 regions were amplified. Investigators did first-round RT-PCR with HTBI primers, then second-round multiplex PCR. MiXCR was run by TCRdb on the multiplex PCR reads, yielding one entry per CDR3 protein. The sample has roughly 610,000 distinct CDR3 sequences, approximately 22% seen once. Sequencing was carried out using peripheral blood. J is TRBJ2-5 and V is TRBV4-1, with TRBD1 matching 7 bases. The TCR comes from a young woman with stable Graves' hyperthyroidism. Some clones in this sample may be carry-over from other donors' samples. The CDR3 sequence: CASSQADRDQETQYF. The CDR3 bases are TGCGCCAGCAGCCAGGCTGACAGGGACCAAGAGACCCAGTACTTC.